These 26 T cell receptor beta chains were all obtained from the same sample, sequenced in a study of shared clonotypes between healthy human individuals. Generated by immunoSEQ multiplex PCR, the TCRdb table keeps only in-frame clones and is missing some. This sample has hundreds of thousands of clones, with roughly 72% found just once. The sample taken for sequencing was PBMCs. These receptor sequences come from a woman aged 40-49 years in good health. Some clones in this sample may be carry-over from other donors' samples.

As concerns this clone: A far larger clone is a single base away, which makes a read error likely. Other DNA sequences in the same sample also yield this CDR3. V gene TRBV2 combines with J gene TRBJ2-2; tentative D call: TRBD2 (6 bases). The CDR3 is 16 residues long. V lost 8 bases and J 4 bases, leaving 20 bases between the germline ends. CDR1 and CDR2 (germline): SNHLY, FYNNEI. The CDR3 sequence is CASSGTGVGLTGELFF. The CDR3 DNA reads as TGTGCCAGCTCCGGGACGGGGGTCGGTCTCACCGGGGAGCTGTTTTTT.

A few counts support this clone. This chain uses TRBV7-2 with TRBJ2-7; 7 bases match TRBD2. The CDR3 loop spans 14 amino acids. Germline lookup yields CDR1 SGHTA and CDR2 FQGNSA. V shed 2 bases, J shed 2 bases, and the junction held 3 bases outside the gene matches. The DNA for the CDR3 is TGTGCCAGCAGCTTAAGAGGGACTACCTACGAGCAGTACTTC. This translates into CASSLRGTTYEQYF.

The J gene is TRBJ2-3, the V gene TRBV7-9; 10 nucleotides agree with TRBD2. Germline lookup yields CDR1 SEHNR and CDR2 FQNEAQ (reference sequence). Unmatched junction bases numbered 10, after V lost 7 bases and J lost 6 bases. The CDR3 runs to 15 residues. The CDR3 DNA reads TGTGCCAGCACCCAGACTAGCGGGTCGGGGGATACGCAGTATTTT. It is translated as CASTQTSGSGDTQYF.

The chain employs TRBV5-1 and TRBJ2-7; 7 bases fit TRBD2. Germline lookup yields CDR1 SGHRS and CDR2 YFSETQ. V lost 1 base, J lost 5 bases, and 3 bases stayed unmatched. The CDR3 totals 13 residues. CDR3 bases: TGCGCCAGCAGCTTGCCTAGCGGCAACGAGCAGTACTTC. Amino acids: CASSLPSGNEQYF.

The V call is TRBV7-9, the J call TRBJ1-1, with D possibly matching TRBD1 (6 bases). This CDR3 comprises 16 residues. Trimming shortened V by 5 bases and J by 3 bases, and 19 bases separated the two germline ends. From germline, CDR1 is SEHNR and CDR2 FQNEAQ (reference sequence). DNA of the CDR3: TGTGCCAGCAGCCCCCGTGGGGGCGGGGCGGACACTGAAGCTTTCTTT. Translation gives CASSPRGGGADTEAFF.

The rearrangement links TRBV30 to TRBJ1-4; 7 nucleotides match TRBD1. This CDR3 is 15 amino acids long. The V gene's germline CDR1 is GTSNPN and CDR2 SVGIG (reference sequence). The trim removed 0 bases at V and 8 bases at J, leaving 9 bases unmatched. CDR3 nucleotides: TGTGCCTGGAGTGTACTAGGACAGGACAGAGAAAAACTGTTTTTT. It yields the protein CAWSVLGQDREKLFF.

Ten or more counts support this clone. The chain has TRBV7-2 and TRBJ1-5; D is unresolved. This CDR3 is built from 15 residues. V lost 5 bases and J 6 bases, leaving 17 bases between the germline ends. CDR1 is SGHTA, CDR2 FQGNSA, per germline. CDR3 bases: TGTGCCAGCAGCACGGCGGGATTTTCTGGTCAGCCCCAGCATTTT. Translating it yields CASSTAGFSGQPQHF.

This clone was seen only a few times. Additional DNA sequences in this sample encode the identical CDR3. The chain links TRBV30 to TRBJ1-5; possibly TRBD1 for D (6 bases). Germline-derived CDR1 and CDR2 are GTSNPN and SVGIG (reference sequence). The CDR3 extends over 13 amino acids. The V gene lost 0 bases and the J gene lost 7 bases, with 10 bases spanning the gap. The CDR3 region is CAWSVQGGQPQHF. In DNA form, the CDR3 reads TGTGCCTGGAGTGTACAGGGCGGACAGCCCCAGCATTTT.

This clone has only one observation. The rearrangement uses TRBV6-5 and TRBJ2-5; 7 bases agree with TRBD2. TRBJ2-7 explains the end of the DNA better; the J call may be wrong. CDR1 and CDR2 from the germline V gene are MNHEY and SVGAGI. The CDR3 runs to 13 residues. CDR3 residues: CASKRGDGYEQYF. CDR3 in DNA: TGTGCCTCCAAACGGGGGGACGGCTACGAGCAGTACTTC.

This clone was seen only a few times. This chain links TRBV29-1 with TRBJ2-2, with D unresolved. V was clipped by 7 bases and J by 5 bases, with 8 bases between them. Germline-derived CDR1 and CDR2 are SQVTM and ANQGSEA. This CDR3 is 11 amino acids long. The chain's CDR3 is CSATVTGELFF. In DNA, the CDR3 is TGCAGCGCCACCGTAACCGGGGAGCTGTTTTTT.

The chain carries TRBV18 and TRBJ1-5, with D maybe TRBD1 (6 bases). The germline V and J ends were trimmed by 2 bases and 5 bases, with 10 bases remaining between them. CDR3 length equals 14 residues. The germline V gene encodes CDR1 KGHSH and CDR2 LQKENI. CDR3 region: CASSPYREDQPQHF. The CDR3 DNA sequence: TGTGCCAGCTCACCATACAGGGAAGATCAGCCCCAGCATTTT.

The chain couples TRBV28 to TRBJ2-7, with 9 bases lining up with TRBD1. CDR1 MDHEN and CDR2 SYDVKM come from the germline V gene. The CDR3 is 15 residues long. The junction had 7 bases not matched to a gene; V was cut back by 5 bases and J by 2 bases. The CDR3 loop reads CASSPRGQGTYEQYF. The CDR3 DNA follows: TGTGCCAGCAGTCCCAGAGGACAGGGGACCTACGAGCAGTACTTC.

The chain recombines TRBV7-6 with TRBJ1-3, with D possibly TRBD1 on 5 matching bases. CDR3 size: 17 residues. Germline-derived CDR1 and CDR2 are SGHVS and FNYEAQ. The V and J ends lost 4 bases and 2 bases respectively, with 18 bases between them. Here the CDR3 reads CASSWGPLRGAGNTIYF. The CDR3 DNA reads TGTGCCAGCAGCTGGGGACCCCTGAGGGGCGCTGGAAACACCATATATTTT.

The V and J genes are TRBV28 and TRBJ1-2, with 9 bases fitting TRBD1. CDR1 and CDR2 from the germline V gene are MDHEN and SYDVKM. The junction had 5 bases not matched to a gene; V was cut back by 2 bases and J by 4 bases. The CDR3 sequence is 15 residues long. The CDR3 sequence is CASSLEQGAGYGYTF. DNA of the CDR3: TGTGCCAGCAGTTTAGAACAGGGGGCTGGCTATGGCTACACCTTC.

The V gene is TRBV7-2, the J gene TRBJ2-1; 10 bases match TRBD2. Germline CDR1 is SGHTA and CDR2 is FQGNSA. The V segment lost 6 bases and the J segment 6 bases; nucleotides outside the gene matches: 5. CDR3 length: 14 residues. The CDR3 nucleotides are TGTGCCAGCAGATCCGGGACTAGCGTCAATGAGCAGTTCTTC. This translates into CASRSGTSVNEQFF.

J is TRBJ1-4 and V is TRBV27, with TRBD1 matching 12 bases. V dropped 4 bases and J dropped 0; count of bases not matched to a gene: 6. Germline assignment: CDR1 MNHEY and CDR2 SMNVEV (reference sequence). The CDR3 contains 18 residues. CDR3 DNA sequence: TGTGCCAGCAGTTCCCGGGACAGGGGGCAAGCAACTAATGAAAAACTGTTTTTT. Protein: CASSSRDRGQATNEKLFF.

The J gene is TRBJ2-7, the V gene TRBV18; D not certain. The CDR3 extends over 14 amino acids. V gave up 2 bases and J gave up 6 bases, with 14 bases separating them. Germline V gene lookup returns CDR1 KGHSH and CDR2 LQKENI. The CDR3, as DNA: TGTGCCAGCTCACCAGGGCAGGACCTCGCCGAGCAGTACTTC. Translated, it gives CASSPGQDLAEQYF.

CDR3 loop: CASSEGRTTDTQYF. The CDR3, as DNA: TGTGCCAGCAGCGAAGGGAGGACAACAGATACGCAGTATTTT. The J gene is TRBJ2-3, the V gene TRBV11-3; possible D gene TRBD2, 6 bases. Trimming removed 5 bases from V and 3 bases from J, with 12 bases in between. CDR3 size: 14 residues. The germline V gene has CDR1 SGHNT and CDR2 YENEEA.

This clone turned up a few times. This sample includes further DNA sequences coding for the same CDR3. V gene TRBV2 combines with J gene TRBJ2-5; D call uncertain. V shed 4 bases and J shed 2 bases, with 5 bases lying between them. CDR1 and CDR2 from the germline V gene are SNHLY and FYNNEI. CDR3 length: 12 residues. DNA of the CDR3: TGTGCCAGCAGTGTACAGCAAGAGACCCAGTACTTC. Protein: CASSVQQETQYF.

The gene calls are TRBV27 and TRBJ2-3; 11 positions match TRBD2. The trim removed 5 bases at V and 3 bases at J, leaving 7 bases unmatched. The germline gives CDR1 MNHEY, CDR2 SMNVEV (reference sequence). The CDR3 has 16 residues. The CDR3 sequence: CASSPRLAGYTDTQYF. The CDR3 bases are TGTGCCAGCAGTCCGAGACTAGCGGGATATACAGATACGCAGTATTTT.

This clone was counted ten times or more. J is TRBJ2-5 and V is TRBV5-4, with D perhaps given as TRBD1 or TRBD2 (5 bases each). The V gene's germline CDR1 is SGHNT and CDR2 YYREEE (reference sequence). The CDR3 totals 14 residues. V lost 0 bases to trimming and J lost 2 bases, with 8 bases between them. The CDR3 is CASSLGGVQETQYF. As DNA, the CDR3 is TGTGCCAGCAGCTTGGGAGGGGTACAAGAGACCCAGTACTTC.

The V and J genes are TRBV4-3 and TRBJ2-1, with D tentatively TRBD2 (6 bases). The CDR3 loop spans 15 amino acids. Germline V CDR1 and CDR2: LGHNA, YSLEER. Between the trimmed V and J ends, which lost 1 base and 7 bases, there was a span of 14 bases. DNA of the CDR3: TGCGCCAGCAGCCAAGGTCGAGGGAGGTTGAATGAGCAGTTCTTC. It is translated as CASSQGRGRLNEQFF.

This chain links TRBV28 with TRBJ2-7, with 7 bases identical to TRBD1. CDR1 MDHEN and CDR2 SYDVKM come from the germline V gene. V dropped 5 bases and J dropped 5; count of bases not matched to a gene: 9. This CDR3 comprises 14 residues. The CDR3: CASSPNRGWDEQYF. CDR3 bases: TGTGCCAGCAGTCCTAACAGGGGTTGGGACGAGCAGTACTTC. Based on the CDR3 plus reference TRBV28 and TRBJ2-7, the full variable domain is DVKVTQSSRYLVKRTGEKVFLECVQDMDHENMFWYRQDPGLGLRLIYFSYDVKMKEKGDIPEGYSVSREKKERFSLILESASTNQTSMYLCASSPNRGWDEQYFGPGTRLTVT.

This clone was counted a single time. The chain combines TRBV7-8 with TRBJ1-3, with D unresolved. The CDR3 sequence is 13 residues long. The V end was cut by 5 bases, the J end by 8 bases, with 13 bases between. From germline, CDR1 is SGHVS and CDR2 FQNEAQ. For the CDR3, the DNA is TGTGCCAGCAGCCCCCAGGCAGGATACACCATATATTTT. As protein: CASSPQAGYTIYF.

This clone was detected a few times. The chain combines TRBV29-1 with TRBJ2-7; D call uncertain. The CDR3 is made up of 13 amino acids. The germline gives CDR1 SQVTM, CDR2 ANQGSEA. Trimming shortened V by 6 bases and J by 2 bases, and 14 bases separated the two germline ends. CDR3: CSVTGPTTYEQYF. The CDR3 region has the DNA TGCAGCGTGACCGGGCCGACAACCTACGAGCAGTACTTC.

This rearrangement joins TRBV5-6 to TRBJ1-5, with D possibly TRBD1 on 5 matching bases. Germline V gene data show CDR1 as SGHDT and CDR2 as YYEEEE. Trimming removed 0 bases from V and 9 bases from J, with 10 bases in between. The CDR3 loop spans 13 amino acids. CDR3 amino acids: CASSLGRDRPQHF. DNA of the CDR3: TGTGCCAGCAGCTTGGGCAGGGATCGGCCCCAGCATTTT.